The 3 T cell receptor beta chains below come from one sample, sequenced in a study of blood T cell repertoires in COVID-19. Measured with immunoSEQ multiplex PCR; TCRdb has only the in-frame clones, and not every one. The table records under 25,000 clones, approximately 90% of them present only once. The source material was peripheral blood. The receptors derive from a human donor in a cohort sampled during active COVID-19. The donor label of this sample is uncertain.

The chain is built from TRBV7-9 and TRBJ2-1; D is perhaps TRBD2 (6 bases). CDR1 SEHNR and CDR2 FQNEAQ come from the germline V gene (reference sequence). CDR3 length: 14 residues. The ends were cut back, 5 bases at V and 9 bases at J, with 17 bases in the middle. The CDR3 sequence: CASSIWERTIEQFF. CDR3 nucleotides: TGTGCCAGCAGCATATGGGAGCGGACTATTGAGCAGTTCTTC.

This clone was counted between two and nine times. This rearrangement joins TRBV3-1 (or the pseudogene TRBV3-2) to TRBJ1-2; 7 positions agree with TRBD1. J gave up 3 bases and V 6 bases, and 7 bases lay outside the gene matches. CDR1 is LGHDT and CDR2 is YNNKEL in the germline V gene (reference sequence). This CDR3 contains 14 residues. CDR3 DNA: TGTGCCAGCAGGGGCGCAGACAGGGACTATGGCTACACCTTC. The encoded protein is CASRGADRDYGYTF.

Here the CDR3 reads CASSPPSSYEQYF. CDR3 in DNA: TGTGCCAGCTCACCACCGAGCTCCTACGAGCAGTACTTC. The chain employs TRBV18 and TRBJ2-7, with unresolved D. V was trimmed by 0 bases and J by 0 bases, leaving 3 bases between them. There are 13 residues in the CDR3. CDR1 and CDR2 from the germline V gene are KGHSH and LQKENI.